Reported below is one T cell receptor beta chain. Antigen specificity is unknown. This sample stems from a study of cytomegalovirus exposure and HLA in healthy donors. The overall study: Earlier results showed 120 million or so unique TCR beta sequences derived from about 179 million T cells. Broader study findings: Roughly even sequencing depth across donors was the assumption behind the presence/absence analyses. Three chains linked to CMV were shown in vitro to be specific for CMV antigens.

Primers: 60 Vbeta forward and 13 Jbeta reverse. Assay: immunoSEQ multiplex PCR; the TCRdb copy retains only in-frame clones and omits some. This table holds some 140,000 clones, around 79% found once. With 5 bases removed from V and 0 bases from J, the gap between germline ends came to 11 bases. The CDR3 length is 15 residues. Germline CDR1 SGHAT, CDR2 FQNNGV. Sequencing was performed on PBMCs. The rearrangement uses TRBV11-2 and TRBJ2-1; tentatively, D is TRBD2 (6 bases). This TCR came from a young man in good health and CMV-seronegative. CDR3 DNA sequence: TGTGCCAGCAGCCCGGGACTCGACTCCTACAATGAGCAGTTCTTC. Residues: CASSPGLDSYNEQFF. The variable domain in full, completed from reference TRBV11-2 and TRBJ2-1, reads EAGVAQSPRYKIIEKRQSVAFWCNPISGHATLYWYQQILGQGPKLLIQFQNNGVVDDSQLPKDRFSAERLKGVDSTLKIQPAKLEDSAVYLCASSPGLDSYNEQFFGPGTRLTVL.